The T cell receptor beta chain described here comes from a study of immune evolution from preneoplasia to lung adenocarcinoma. Study background: HLA loss of heterozygosity: roughly 6.6% AIS, around 16% MIA, around 35% ADC, none AAH.

Each case's diagnosis was confirmed by two pathologists on H&E. Details on this clone: Its antigen is unidentified.

The assay was immunoSEQ multiplex PCR, and TCRdb's table has in-frame clones only and misses some. The sample records several thousand clones, approximately 83% being singletons. Study conclusions and caveats: Clonality was highest in normal lung, lower in later-stage lesions apparently. Top clone frequencies peaked in normal lung, apparently declining through invasive adenocarcinoma.

CDR1 is MRHNA, CDR2 SNTAGT, per germline. J gave up 7 bases and V 7 bases, and 8 bases lay outside the gene matches. The CDR3 has 13 residues. The rearrangement uses TRBV6-4 and TRBJ1-1, with 8 bases that match TRBD1. Sample: FFPE minimally invasive lung adenocarcinoma tissue. This receptor was obtained from a person aged 70 to 80 with lung adenocarcinoma. CDR3 DNA sequence: TGTGCCAGCAAGAGCACAGGGGGGGGTGAAGCTTTCTTT. Translation: CASKSTGGGEAFF.